These T cell receptor beta chains were read from a single sample in a study of blood T cell repertoires in COVID-19. The method was immunoSEQ multiplex PCR; TCRdb's version includes in-frame clones alone and lacks a portion of them. The sample lists over 55,000 clones; 90% to 95% were seen once. The sequencing input was peripheral blood. These TCRs come from a human donor in a cohort sampled during active COVID-19. Each CDR3 is given with its conserved first and last residue. D genes are given only for firm matches. Only some rows state a clone size, as once, few, many or a class for expanded clones.

clone_size,d_call,j_call,v_call,cdr3_nt,cdr3_aa
NA,TRBD1,TRBJ1-5,TRBV6-2/TRBV6-3,TGTGCCAGCAGTTTCCACCGGGACAGGGCACTTGATCAGCCCCAGCATTTT,CASSFHRDRALDQPQHF
NA,NA,TRBJ2-7,TRBV4-1,TGCGCCAGCAGCCAGGAACAGGGATACGAATTACGCTACGAGCAGTACTTC,CASSQEQGYELRYEQYF
NA,NA,TRBJ1-2,TRBV29-1,TGCAGCGTTGACGGGACTCCCTTC,CSVDGTPF
once,TRBD1,TRBJ2-7,TRBV29-1,TGCAGCGTTGAAGGGCAGGGGGCCGGCTACGAGCAGTACTTC,CSVEGQGAGYEQYF
NA,TRBD1,TRBJ1-2,TRBV11-2,TGTGCCAGCAGCTTAGGGGGATGGACAGGAACGGACTATGGCTACACCTTC,CASSLGGWTGTDYGYTF
NA,TRBD1,TRBJ2-3,TRBV11-2,TGTGCCAGCAGCCCCCGGGACAGGCCTTTAAGCACAGATACGCAGTATTTT,CASSPRDRPLSTDTQYF
once,TRBD2,TRBJ2-7,TRBV7-2,TGTGCCAGCAGCCCATTACTAGCGGGGTCCTACGAGCAGTACTTC,CASSPLLAGSYEQYF
NA,NA,TRBJ2-6,TRBV3-1/TRBV3-2,TGTGCCAGCAGCCAAGCCGGTCTCTCTGGGGCCAACGTCCTGACTTTC,CASSQAGLSGANVLTF
NA,NA,TRBJ2-5,TRBV11-2,TGTGCCAGCAGCTTAGGTCGGGGTATGGAGACCCAGTACTTC,CASSLGRGMETQYF
NA,TRBD1,TRBJ2-7,TRBV28,TGTGCCAGCAGTTTTAGGACAGGGTTAAGAGAGCAGTACTTC,CASSFRTGLREQYF
NA,NA,TRBJ2-7,TRBV3-1/TRBV3-2,TGTGCCAGCAGCCAATCCTATGGGGCAGGGACTGGCGAGCAGTACTTC,CASSQSYGAGTGEQYF
NA,TRBD1,TRBJ2-1,TRBV11-2,TGTGCCAGCAGCTCATACCGGGACAGAGAGGCCAATGAGCAGTTCTTC,CASSSYRDREANEQFF
NA,NA,TRBJ1-1,TRBV2,TGTGCCAGCAGGGGGGCTTCTACCCCGATTGAAGCTTTCTTT,CASRGASTPIEAFF
NA,NA,TRBJ1-5,TRBV19,TGTGCCAGGAGAAGCGTTCCGAGTCAGCCCCAGCATTTT,CARRSVPSQPQHF
NA,TRBD1,TRBJ2-7,TRBV27,TGTGCCAGCAGTCCGGGACAGAGCTCCTACGAGCAGTACTTC,CASSPGQSSYEQYF
NA,TRBD1,TRBJ2-5,TRBV19,TGTGCCAGTAGTATGCCGGGACAGGGGTGGGAGACCCAGTACTTC,CASSMPGQGWETQYF
NA,NA,TRBJ2-3,TRBV28,TGTGCCAGCAGACCAAGAGCGCGGGCGATTAGCACAGATACGCAGTATTTT,CASRPRARAISTDTQYF
NA,NA,TRBJ2-7,TRBV20-1,TGCAGTGCTAGTTCGCCAACTGAAGTCTACGAGCAGTACTTC,CSASSPTEVYEQYF
NA,TRBD2,TRBJ2-1,TRBV27,TGTGCCAGCAGTTTAGAAGGGACTAGCGGGCTCTCCTACAATGAGCAGTTCTTC,CASSLEGTSGLSYNEQFF
NA,TRBD1,TRBJ2-1,TRBV19,TGTGCCAGTAGTAGGGACAGCGGTCCCTACAATGAGCAGTTCTTC,CASSRDSGPYNEQFF
NA,TRBD1,TRBJ2-7,TRBV6-2/TRBV6-3,TGTGCCAGCAGTTCGCAGACAGGGAGCTCCTACGAGCAGTACTTC,CASSSQTGSSYEQYF
NA,NA,TRBJ1-1,TRBV27,TGTGCCAGCAGTTCTCCTTCGGACACTGAAGCTTTCTTT,CASSSPSDTEAFF
NA,NA,TRBJ2-7,TRBV9,TGTGCCAGCTCCCTCCTAACCGTATCATCCTTCGAGCAGTACTTC,CASSLLTVSSFEQYF
NA,NA,TRBJ1-1,TRBV9,TGTGCCAGCAACGAGGGATGGGGAGTCACTGAAGCTTTCTTT,CASNEGWGVTEAFF
NA,NA,TRBJ2-7,TRBV5-1,TGCGCCAGCAGCCCGGGCGTAGCGGTCTCCTACGAGCAGTACTTC,CASSPGVAVSYEQYF
NA,TRBD1,TRBJ1-1,TRBV7-6,TGTGCCAGCAGCTTAGGAGGGGACAGGCAAGCTTTCTTT,CASSLGGDRQAFF
NA,NA,TRBJ2-1,TRBV9,TGTGCCAGCAGCCCTGTAGCTTTCCCCTCCTACAATGAGCAGTTCTTC,CASSPVAFPSYNEQFF
NA,NA,TRBJ2-7,TRBV13,TGTGCCAGCAGCTCAGCAACTAGTTTTCTCTCCTACGAGCAGTACTTC,CASSSATSFLSYEQYF
NA,NA,TRBJ1-2,TRBV9,TGTGCCAGCAGCGTAGTAACATCTCATAACTATGGCTACACCTTC,CASSVVTSHNYGYTF
NA,TRBD1,TRBJ2-5,TRBV13,TGTGCCAGCAGCTTCTCCGGGACAGTGGGGCCAGAGACCCAGTACTTC,CASSFSGTVGPETQYF
NA,NA,TRBJ1-3,TRBV7-9,TGTGCCAGCAGCTCCCTCGGGTCCATCGGGGGAAACACCATATATTTT,CASSSLGSIGGNTIYF
NA,TRBD2,TRBJ2-7,TRBV14,TGTGCCAGCAGTCCTAGCGGGGCCTTCTACGAGCAGTACTTC,CASSPSGAFYEQYF
once,NA,TRBJ1-5,TRBV27,TGTGCCAGCAGCTATGGCAATCAGCCCCAGCATTTT,CASSYGNQPQHF
NA,TRBD1,TRBJ1-5,TRBV28,TGTGCCAGCAGTTCCCCGGGACAGGGCGGGCGACAGCCCCAGCATTTT,CASSSPGQGGRQPQHF
NA,TRBD1,TRBJ1-2,TRBV5-4,TGTGCCAGCAGCGCAAGGGGGCTTTACAATGGCTACACCTTC,CASSARGLYNGYTF
NA,TRBD1,TRBJ2-7,TRBV2,TGTGCCAGCATGGGACAGGGGCCCGCAGGGCAGTACTTC,CASMGQGPAGQYF
NA,TRBD1,TRBJ1-3,TRBV28,TGTGCCAGCAAGTACTCCCGGGACAGGGCCGGAAACACCATATATTTT,CASKYSRDRAGNTIYF
once,NA,TRBJ2-6,TRBV6-2/TRBV6-3,TGTGCCAGCAGTTACGTGCGAGGCAGGGACTTATTGTCTGGGGCCAACGTCCTGACTTTC,CASSYVRGRDLLSGANVLTF
NA,NA,TRBJ2-7,TRBV2,TGTGCCAGCAGTGATGGGGCGCGATACGAGCAGTACTTC,CASSDGARYEQYF
once,NA,TRBJ2-3,TRBV18,TGTGCCAGCTCACCACCTACGGCAGATACGCAGTATTTT,CASSPPTADTQYF
NA,TRBD1,TRBJ1-1,TRBV11-2,TGTGCCAGCAGCTGGGGGACAGGGGGTGAAGCTTTCTTT,CASSWGTGGEAFF
NA,NA,TRBJ2-7,TRBV23-1,TGCGCCAGCAGTCGACAGTCCGGCTACGAGCAGTACTTC,CASSRQSGYEQYF
NA,TRBD1,TRBJ2-5,TRBV11-2,TGTGCCAGCAGCTCACTATACAGGGGGCTAGAGACCCAGTACTTC,CASSSLYRGLETQYF
NA,TRBD1,TRBJ1-1,TRBV27,TGTGCCAGCAGTTCCGACAGGGTTTCCACTGAAGCTTTCTTT,CASSSDRVSTEAFF
NA,TRBD1,TRBJ1-2,TRBV9,TGTGCCAGCAGCGTAGCCCCCGATAGAAGGTCGGACAGGGGCCAATATGGCTACACCTTC,CASSVAPDRRSDRGQYGYTF
NA,NA,TRBJ1-5,TRBV6-2/TRBV6-3,TGTGCCAGCAGTTACGTTTCGGGGGATAATCAGCCCCAGCATTTT,CASSYVSGDNQPQHF
NA,TRBD1,TRBJ2-5,TRBV5-1,TGCGCCAGCAGCTTACAGGGGGTAATGCAAGAGACCCAGTACTTC,CASSLQGVMQETQYF
NA,TRBD1,TRBJ1-5,TRBV12-3/TRBV12-4,TGTGCCAGCACTAGGGGGCAGGGGCCCCAGCATTTT,CASTRGQGPQHF
NA,TRBD1,TRBJ1-2,TRBV6-6,TGTGCCAGCACCCGACAGGGAGGTAACTATGGCTACACCTTC,CASTRQGGNYGYTF
few,NA,TRBJ1-2,TRBV30,TGTGCCTGGAGTGTAGGGAGGGACGGCAACTATGGCTACACCTTC,CAWSVGRDGNYGYTF
NA,TRBD2,TRBJ2-7,TRBV11-2,TGTGCCAGCAGCTCCCTCGGGAGCGGGGGGGCCTACGAGCAGTACTTC,CASSSLGSGGAYEQYF
NA,NA,TRBJ2-7,TRBV14,TGTGCCACCCGGGAAGTGACTCCCTACGAGCAGTACTTC,CATREVTPYEQYF
NA,TRBD2,TRBJ2-2,TRBV4-2,TGTGCCAGCAGCCAAGAGAGTGGCGCGGGGGGCACCGGGGAGCTGTTTTTT,CASSQESGAGGTGELFF
NA,NA,TRBJ1-6,TRBV28,TGTGCCAGCAGGACCGGGACAAATAATTCACCCCTCCACTTT,CASRTGTNNSPLHF
NA,TRBD2,TRBJ2-3,TRBV9,TGTGCCAGCAGCGTAGGAACGGGGGGGCAGTCAACGCAGTATTTT,CASSVGTGGQSTQYF
NA,TRBD2,TRBJ2-7,TRBV10-2,TGCGCCAGCAGTGGCCTAGCGGGCTCGTCAAGAACCTACGAGCAGTACTTC,CASSGLAGSSRTYEQYF
NA,TRBD1,TRBJ1-2,TRBV5-1,TGCGCCAGCAGCTTGGAAGGGACAGGGAATCGTCATGGCTACACCTTC,CASSLEGTGNRHGYTF
NA,NA,TRBJ2-7,TRBV7-8,TGTGCCAGCAGCCCGTATAGCCAGGGGTTGGCCTACGAGCAGTACTTC,CASSPYSQGLAYEQYF
NA,NA,TRBJ1-1,TRBV7-3,TGTGCCAGCAGCTCGTCGGGATCCCCGAACACTGAAGCTTTCTTT,CASSSSGSPNTEAFF
NA,NA,TRBJ1-6,TRBV11-1,TGTGCCAGCAGCTTGGAACGGGGGAATTCACCCCTCCACTTT,CASSLERGNSPLHF